This TCR beta chain is drawn from a study of T cell responses to AZD1222 COVID-19 vaccine. Measured with immunoSEQ multiplex PCR; TCRdb has only the in-frame clones, and not every one. Here the sample spans 140,000 to 150,000 clones, over 80% being singletons. CDR3 length equals 13 residues. From germline, CDR1 is MNHEY and CDR2 SVGAGI. With V trimmed by 8 bases and J by 6 bases, 4 bases remained unmatched. General study points: After the peak T cell response, and only then, were repertoires sampled. Recipients of two AZD1222 doses showed rising Spike-specific TCR breadth and depth.

With respect to this clone: Its antigen is unidentified.

This material consisted of peripheral blood, taken 28 days after the second AZD1222 dose. This chain uses TRBV6-5 with TRBJ1-6; 7 bases fit TRBD1. This clonotype originated in an adult who received the AZD1222 COVID-19 vaccine. This CDR3 is CASGRQGNSPLHF. The CDR3 region has the DNA TGTGCCAGCGGGAGACAGGGTAATTCACCCCTCCACTTT.